This T cell receptor beta chain stems from a study of PD-L1 blockade in urothelial cancer. The method was immunoSEQ multiplex PCR; TCRdb's version includes in-frame clones alone and lacks a portion of them. Among 49,000 or so clones listed, 75% to 85% were seen once. The time point: pretreatment peripheral blood. The sequence was obtained from a man between 65 and 85 years old with urothelial cancer. Sample: PBMCs, taken around atezolizumab (anti-PD-L1) treatment.

Here the CDR3 DNA reads TGTGCCAGCAGCCGAGACCGGGACAGGCCTTACAATGAGCAGTTCTTC. Translation gives CASSRDRDRPYNEQFF. The gene calls are TRBV14 and TRBJ2-1, with TRBD1 matching over 8 bases. V shed 4 bases and J 4 bases; nucleotides not matched to a gene: 9. The CDR3 runs to 16 residues. Germline assignment: CDR1 SGHDN and CDR2 FVKESK.